The rows below give T cell receptor beta chains drawn from one sample of a study of identifying expanded T cells in peripheral blood. Profiling relied on immunoSEQ multiplex PCR, and the TCRdb table lists in-frame clones only, not all of them. The sample carries approximately 110,000 clones, around 89% recorded once. Sequencing was performed on blood. The receptor source for this set is a person aged 18 to 69 in good health. Each CDR3 is given with its conserved first and last residue. Fields, in order: clone size, J gene, V gene, D gene, CDR3 protein, CDR3 DNA. The D gene is left open where the match is weak. The size entry is marked missing in some rows and otherwise reads once, few, many or a size class.

abundance: -; j_gene: TRBJ1-1; v_gene: TRBV5-4; d_gene: -; CDR3aa: CASSHPDRNTEAFF; CDR3nt: TGTGCCAGCAGCCACCCCGACAGGAACACTGAAGCTTTCTTT
abundance: once; j_gene: TRBJ1-2; v_gene: TRBV5-4; d_gene: TRBD1; CDR3aa: CASSLPTGGVDGYTF; CDR3nt: TGTGCCAGCAGCTTACCCACAGGGGGCGTAGATGGCTACACCTTC
abundance: -; j_gene: TRBJ2-2; v_gene: TRBV19; d_gene: -; CDR3aa: CASSIDGTPGELFF; CDR3nt: TGTGCCAGTAGTATAGATGGGACTCCCGGGGAGCTGTTTTTT
abundance: -; j_gene: TRBJ2-1; v_gene: TRBV4-1; d_gene: TRBD1; CDR3aa: CASSQEDRYGKNEQFF; CDR3nt: TGCGCCAGCAGCCAAGAGGACAGGTATGGGAAAAATGAGCAGTTCTTC
abundance: -; j_gene: TRBJ1-6; v_gene: TRBV5-6; d_gene: -; CDR3aa: CASSSDRFYNSPLHF; CDR3nt: TGTGCCAGCAGCTCTGACAGGTTTTATAATTCACCCCTCCACTTT
abundance: -; j_gene: TRBJ1-6; v_gene: TRBV6-6; d_gene: TRBD1; CDR3aa: CASSYPRTGESPLHF; CDR3nt: TGTGCCAGCAGTTACCCGCGGACAGGGGAATCACCCCTCCACTTT
abundance: -; j_gene: TRBJ2-5; v_gene: TRBV7-6; d_gene: -; CDR3aa: CASSLGLAIGETQYF; CDR3nt: TGTGCCAGCAGCTTAGGGCTAGCGATAGGAGAGACCCAGTACTTC
abundance: -; j_gene: TRBJ1-1; v_gene: TRBV4-1; d_gene: -; CDR3aa: CASSQVGANFEAFF; CDR3nt: TGCGCCAGCAGCCAAGTCGGGGCAAATTTTGAAGCTTTCTTT
abundance: once; j_gene: TRBJ1-1; v_gene: TRBV6-1; d_gene: -; CDR3aa: CASSLLNTEAFF; CDR3nt: TGTGCCAGCAGCCTCTTGAACACTGAAGCTTTCTTT
abundance: -; j_gene: TRBJ2-1; v_gene: TRBV5-4; d_gene: -; CDR3aa: CASSRVGGWDNEQFF; CDR3nt: TGTGCCAGCAGCCGGGTCGGGGGCTGGGACAATGAGCAGTTCTTC
abundance: -; j_gene: TRBJ2-1; v_gene: TRBV6-5; d_gene: -; CDR3aa: CASSYPGARGEGEQFF; CDR3nt: TGTGCCAGCAGTTATCCAGGGGCCAGGGGTGAAGGTGAGCAGTTCTTC
abundance: -; j_gene: TRBJ2-5; v_gene: TRBV13; d_gene: -; CDR3aa: CASSRRGAEGRETQYF; CDR3nt: TGTGCCAGCAGCCGACGTGGGGCCGAGGGACGGGAGACCCAGTACTTC
abundance: -; j_gene: TRBJ2-7; v_gene: TRBV5-6; d_gene: -; CDR3aa: CASSLGEGGYEQYF; CDR3nt: TGTGCCAGCAGCTTGGGCGAGGGCGGGTACGAGCAGTACTTC
abundance: -; j_gene: TRBJ2-7; v_gene: TRBV13; d_gene: TRBD1; CDR3aa: CASTSGGRAYEQYF; CDR3nt: TGTGCCAGCACGTCAGGGGGCAGAGCCTACGAGCAGTACTTC
abundance: -; j_gene: TRBJ2-1; v_gene: TRBV27; d_gene: TRBD1; CDR3aa: CASSTTGFNEQFF; CDR3nt: TGTGCCAGCAGTACGACAGGGTTCAATGAGCAGTTCTTC
abundance: -; j_gene: TRBJ1-1; v_gene: TRBV7-2; d_gene: -; CDR3aa: CASSSGMNTEAFF; CDR3nt: TGTGCCAGCAGTTCAGGGATGAACACTGAAGCTTTCTTT
abundance: -; j_gene: TRBJ2-7; v_gene: TRBV19; d_gene: -; CDR3aa: CASSKTGSSYEQYF; CDR3nt: TGTGCCAGTAGTAAAACAGGTTCCTCCTACGAGCAGTACTTC
abundance: once; j_gene: TRBJ1-5; v_gene: TRBV7-2; d_gene: -; CDR3aa: CASSWGDNWYSNQPQHF; CDR3nt: TGTGCCAGCAGCTGGGGGGACAACTGGTATAGCAATCAGCCCCAGCATTTT
abundance: -; j_gene: TRBJ1-5; v_gene: TRBV5-1; d_gene: -; CDR3aa: CASSRGRVNQPQHF; CDR3nt: TGCGCCAGCAGCCGGGGCAGGGTCAATCAGCCCCAGCATTTT
abundance: -; j_gene: TRBJ2-3; v_gene: TRBV29-1; d_gene: TRBD2; CDR3aa: CSVLGLAGGSDTQYF; CDR3nt: TGCAGCGTTCTTGGTCTAGCGGGGGGGTCAGATACGCAGTATTTT
abundance: -; j_gene: TRBJ1-2; v_gene: TRBV20-1; d_gene: -; CDR3aa: CSANINYGYTF; CDR3nt: TGCAGTGCCAACATAAACTATGGCTACACCTTC
abundance: -; j_gene: TRBJ1-5; v_gene: TRBV19; d_gene: -; CDR3aa: CASSIDRGSGQPQHF; CDR3nt: TGTGCCAGTAGTATTGATAGAGGGTCCGGTCAGCCCCAGCATTTT
abundance: -; j_gene: TRBJ1-6; v_gene: TRBV2; d_gene: -; CDR3aa: CATTNLGRKIDSPLHF; CDR3nt: TGTGCCACCACAAACTTAGGACGGAAAATTGATTCACCCCTCCACTTT
abundance: -; j_gene: TRBJ2-1; v_gene: TRBV13; d_gene: -; CDR3aa: CASSLVSDSYNEQFF; CDR3nt: TGTGCCAGCAGCTTAGTATCCGACTCCTACAATGAGCAGTTCTTC
abundance: -; j_gene: TRBJ2-4; v_gene: TRBV19; d_gene: -; CDR3aa: CASSNRGRSQNIQYF; CDR3nt: TGTGCCAGCTCCAATAGAGGGCGGTCCCAAAACATTCAGTACTTC
abundance: -; j_gene: TRBJ2-3; v_gene: TRBV28; d_gene: -; CDR3aa: CAGGSSTDTQYF; CDR3nt: TGTGCTGGAGGTTCTAGCACAGATACGCAGTATTTT
abundance: -; j_gene: TRBJ1-5; v_gene: TRBV15; d_gene: TRBD1; CDR3aa: CATSRGGQGSLTQPQHF; CDR3nt: TGTGCCACCAGCAGGGGTGGACAGGGCAGTTTAACCCAGCCCCAGCATTTT
abundance: -; j_gene: TRBJ1-1; v_gene: TRBV6-5; d_gene: -; CDR3aa: CASSVAEAFF; CDR3nt: TGTGCCAGCAGTGTAGCTGAAGCTTTCTTT
abundance: -; j_gene: TRBJ2-7; v_gene: TRBV11-1; d_gene: -; CDR3aa: CASSASSFAYEQYF; CDR3nt: TGTGCCAGCAGCGCTAGCTCCTTTGCCTACGAGCAGTACTTC
abundance: -; j_gene: TRBJ1-6; v_gene: TRBV7-8; d_gene: -; CDR3aa: CASSLGLVSPLHF; CDR3nt: TGTGCCAGCAGCTTGGGCTTGGTTTCACCCCTCCACTTT
abundance: -; j_gene: TRBJ1-3; v_gene: TRBV7-9; d_gene: -; CDR3aa: CASSLYRGRSGNTIYF; CDR3nt: TGTGCCAGCAGCTTGTACCGGGGTAGATCTGGAAACACCATATATTTT